Below are 20 T cell receptor beta chains sequenced from a single sample in a study of shared clonotypes between healthy human individuals. The protocol was immunoSEQ multiplex PCR, while the TCRdb copy is restricted to in-frame clones and leaves out a portion. The data contain some 2,400,000 clones, almost 96% of them singletons. The sample was naive CD4+ T cells sorted from blood. The sample's subset: CD45RA+ positively selected. The origin of the receptors is a man aged 18 to 30 in good health.

The chain links TRBV19 to TRBJ1-5; TRBD1 is a possible D gene (5 bases). The CDR3 extends over 17 amino acids. Germline CDR1 is LNHDA and CDR2 is SQIVND (reference sequence). V was pared by 6 bases and J by 3 bases, with 21 bases between. The CDR3, as DNA: TGTGCCAGTAGCCGAGAGGGGAACAGCAACTACAATCAGCCCCAGCATTTT. Its translation is CASSREGNSNYNQPQHF. Full variable domain (outside the CDR3, taken from reference TRBV19 and TRBJ1-5): DGGITQSPKYLFRKEGQNVTLSCEQNLNHDAMYWYRQDPGQGLRLIYYSQIVNDFQKGDIAEGYSVSREKKESFPLTVTSAQKNPTAFYLCASSREGNSNYNQPQHFGDGTRLSIL.

V is TRBV10-3 and J is TRBJ2-2, with D possibly being TRBD2 (5 bases). Trimming removed 3 bases at V and 6 bases at J, with 11 bases between. CDR1 is ENHRY, CDR2 SYGVKD, per germline. This CDR3 has 14 amino acids. The DNA of the CDR3 is TGTGCCATCAGTGAACGGCTAGCAGCCGGGGAGCTGTTTTTT. It is translated as CAISERLAAGELFF.

The V gene is TRBV7-9, the J gene TRBJ1-4; maybe TRBD1 (5 bases). Trimming took off 7 bases at V and 8 bases at J, with 20 bases between the two ends. CDR3 length equals 15 residues. CDR1 and CDR2 from the germline V gene are SEHNR and FQNEAQ (reference sequence). CDR3 in amino acids: CASKNLGAGGEKLFF. The CDR3 nucleotides are TGTGCCAGCAAGAACCTTGGAGCTGGGGGAGAAAAACTGTTTTTT. The whole variable domain, remainder taken from reference TRBV7-9 and TRBJ1-4, is DTGVSQNPRHKITKRGQNVTFRCDPISEHNRLYWYRQTLGQGPEFLTYFQNEAQLEKSRLLSDRFSAERPKGSFSTLEIQRTEQGDSAMYLCASKNLGAGGEKLFFGSGTQLSVL.

V usage is TRBV6-5 and J usage is TRBJ2-2; 7 positions agree with TRBD2. Per the germline V gene, CDR1 is MNHEY and CDR2 is SVGAGI. Trimming at V came to 4 bases and at J to 4 bases, leaving 6 bases not matched to a gene. The CDR3 contains 15 residues. The CDR3 protein is CASSLLAALTGELFF. The CDR3 nucleotides read TGTGCCAGCAGTTTGCTAGCGGCCCTCACCGGGGAGCTGTTTTTT.

The V and J genes are TRBV2 and TRBJ1-2, with D possibly TRBD1 on 5 matching bases. This CDR3 has 11 residues. V lost 6 bases to trimming and J lost 8 bases, with 10 bases between them. Germline CDR1 is SNHLY and CDR2 is FYNNEI. This CDR3 is CASSDEGGYTF. The CDR3 coding sequence is TGTGCCAGCAGCGACGAGGGGGGCTACACCTTC.

V gene TRBV19 combines with J gene TRBJ1-3; D might be TRBD1 (5 bases). CDR1 and CDR2 from the germline V gene are LNHDA and SQIVND (reference sequence). This CDR3 contains 14 residues. The V end lost 5 bases, the J end lost 0 bases, and 8 bases lay between the germline ends. The chain's CDR3 is CASSPTDSGNTIYF. The CDR3 DNA follows: TGTGCCAGTAGTCCGACAGACTCTGGAAACACCATATATTTT.

The V and J genes are TRBV7-9 and TRBJ1-2; D not certain. Germline V gene lookup returns CDR1 SEHNR and CDR2 FQNEAQ (reference sequence). The length of the CDR3 is 12 residues. V lost 0 bases, J lost 8 bases, and 7 bases lay in between. The CDR3 nucleotides read TGTGCCAGCAGCTTAGCCGTCTACGGCTACACCTTC. Amino acid sequence: CASSLAVYGYTF.

The CDR3 loop reads CASSGQGNGVKNEQFF. The CDR3 DNA sequence: TGCGCCAGCAGCGGACAGGGAAATGGGGTGAAGAATGAGCAGTTCTTC. V and J are TRBV4-3 and TRBJ2-1, with 8 bases that match TRBD1. CDR3 length equals 16 residues. From germline, CDR1 is LGHNA and CDR2 YSLEER. Trimming cost V 5 bases and J 7 bases; bases outside gene matches: 13.

In its sample, this clone was seen a few times. The V call is TRBV7-9, the J call TRBJ1-1; D might be TRBD1 (5 bases). The CDR3 has 13 residues. V lost 4 bases and J lost 2, with 8 bases in between. CDR1 is SEHNR and CDR2 is FQNEAQ in the germline V gene (reference sequence). This CDR3 reads CASSWGLNTEAFF. As DNA, the CDR3 is TGTGCCAGCAGCTGGGGACTCAACACTGAAGCTTTCTTT.

V gene TRBV30 combines with J gene TRBJ2-7, with 7 bases identical to TRBD1. The V and J ends lost 4 bases and 5 bases, in that order; junction bases with no gene match: 14. The germline V gene encodes CDR1 GTSNPN and CDR2 SVGIG (reference sequence). There are 15 residues in the CDR3. The CDR3 is CAWNRQGTGLNEQYF. CDR3 DNA: TGTGCCTGGAACCGACAGGGAACGGGCCTTAACGAGCAGTACTTC.

The rearrangement links TRBV10-2 to TRBJ1-1; weak D call: TRBD1 (5 bases). Germline CDR1 reads WSHSY; CDR2 reads SAAADI. CDR3 length: 15 amino acids. V was cut by 4 bases and J by 0 bases, with 12 bases left in between. This chain's CDR3 is CASSGVGAVNTEAFF. CDR3 sequence (DNA): TGCGCCAGCAGTGGGGTTGGGGCAGTGAACACTGAAGCTTTCTTT.

The rearrangement uses TRBV5-6 and TRBJ1-5, with D possibly being TRBD1 (6 bases). This CDR3 is 15 amino acids long. With 3 bases removed from V and 2 bases from J, the gap between germline ends came to 12 bases. Germline assignment: CDR1 SGHDT and CDR2 YYEEEE. CDR3 in amino acids: CASSSLGAGNQPQHF. The CDR3 coding sequence is TGTGCCAGCAGCTCCCTGGGGGCTGGCAATCAGCCCCAGCATTTT.

The V and J genes are TRBV6-5 and TRBJ2-7; D might be TRBD2 (5 bases). V was trimmed by 8 bases and J by 1 base, leaving 15 bases between them. Germline values: CDR1 MNHEY, CDR2 SVGAGI. The CDR3 length is 14 residues. CDR3: CASSKRERSYEQYF. In DNA, the CDR3 is TGTGCCAGCTCGAAGAGGGAAAGGTCCTACGAGCAGTACTTC.

The chain couples TRBV2 to TRBJ2-3; TRBD2 might be the D (7 bases). Germline lookup yields CDR1 SNHLY and CDR2 FYNNEI. The CDR3 has 15 amino acids. Trimming removed 7 bases at V and 1 base at J, with 15 bases between. The CDR3 sequence: CASMQGGGRTDTQYF. DNA of the CDR3: TGTGCCAGCATGCAGGGCGGGGGCCGCACAGATACGCAGTATTTT.

This rearrangement joins TRBV5-1 to TRBJ2-7; D gene ambiguous. In germline, CDR1 is SGHRS, CDR2 YFSETQ. With 0 bases removed from V and 4 bases from J, the gap between germline ends came to 14 bases. The CDR3 runs 15 residues. CDR3 region: CASSLAAQPFYEQYF. The CDR3 coding sequence is TGCGCCAGCAGCTTGGCGGCTCAGCCCTTTTACGAGCAGTACTTC. The variable domain in full, with the rest retrieved from reference TRBV5-1 and TRBJ2-7, is KAGVTQTPRYLIKTRGQQVTLSCSPISGHRSVSWYQQTPGQGLQFLFEYFSETQRNKGNFPGRFSGRQFSNSRSEMNVSTLELGDSALYLCASSLAAQPFYEQYFGPGTRLTVT.

The J gene is TRBJ2-3, the V gene TRBV27, with 7 bases that match TRBD2. The CDR3 length is 16 residues. With V trimmed by 5 bases and J by 0 bases, 8 bases remained unmatched. In germline, CDR1 is MNHEY, CDR2 SMNVEV (reference sequence). CDR3 residues: CASSSGARPSTDTQYF. For the CDR3, the DNA is TGTGCCAGCAGTAGCGGGGCCAGACCTAGCACAGATACGCAGTATTTT.

Here the CDR3 reads CASSQDVRDRGHYNSPLHF. The DNA for the CDR3 is TGCGCCAGCAGCCAAGATGTACGGGACAGGGGGCATTATAATTCACCCCTCCACTTT. The gene calls are TRBV4-1 and TRBJ1-6, with 12 bases identical to TRBD1. This CDR3 spans 19 amino acids. CDR1 and CDR2 from the germline V gene are MGHRA and YSYEKL. V was pared by 0 bases and J by 4 bases, with 7 bases of the junction left unmatched.

This clone came up a few times. The chain is built from TRBV15 and TRBJ1-4; 7 bases agree with TRBD1. Germline V lookup: CDR1 LNHNV, CDR2 YYDKDF (reference sequence). V shed 1 base, J shed 5 bases, and the junction held 4 bases outside the gene matches. CDR3 length: 15 amino acids. The CDR3 loop is CATSRAGQKNEKLFF. In DNA form, the CDR3 reads TGTGCCACCAGCAGAGCGGGACAGAAAAATGAAAAACTGTTTTTT. The full variable domain, its missing parts supplied by reference TRBV15 and TRBJ1-4, is DAMVIQNPRYQVTQFGKPVTLSCSQTLNHNVMYWYQQKSSQAPKLLFHYYDKDFNNEADTPDNFQSRRPNTSFCFLDIRSPGLGDTAMYLCATSRAGQKNEKLFFGSGTQLSVL.

V usage is TRBV6-1 and J usage is TRBJ1-6, with D possibly being TRBD1 (5 bases). Trimming took 6 bases from V and 7 from J, leaving 13 bases between them. The V gene's germline CDR1 is MNHNS and CDR2 SASEGT. This CDR3 region has 14 residues. In DNA, the CDR3 is TGTGCCAGCAGATGGCGGGGGGAAAATTCACCCCTCCACTTT. Translating it yields CASRWRGENSPLHF.

The J gene is TRBJ1-2, the V gene TRBV6-1; 9 bases are shared with TRBD1. CDR3 length: 18 residues. The trim removed 4 bases at V and 4 bases at J, leaving 16 bases unmatched. The germline V gene has CDR1 MNHNS and CDR2 SASEGT. CDR3 DNA sequence: TGTGCCAGCAGTGCCCAGGGACAGGGAAGTGGGGACCTCTATGGCTACACCTTC. Its translation: CASSAQGQGSGDLYGYTF.